This entry describes one T cell receptor beta chain. The sample belongs to a study of CD8+CD57+ T cells in acquired aplastic anemia. Researchers used genomic DNA as the template to profile TCR beta VDJ and CDR3. TCRdb re-analysed the reads in MiXCR, keeping a single row per CDR3 protein. This sample has over 150,000 distinct CDR3 sequences, with 71% found just once. V gave up 3 bases and J gave up 3 bases; unmatched junction bases: 13. Germline values: CDR1 SEHNR, CDR2 FQNEAQ (reference sequence). This CDR3 region has 17 residues. Patients included in sequencing had previously demonstrated CD8+CD57+ cell expansion by flow cytometry.

The genes are TRBV7-9 and TRBJ2-7; 8 nucleotides agree with TRBD1. The origin of this receptor is a human donor with aplastic anemia. Material: sorted CD4+, CD8+, or CD8+CD57+ T cells (not recorded which) from PBMCs. CDR3 bases: TGTGCCAGCAGCTTCCCCCCCGGGACAGGAAAGGTCTACGAGCAGTACTTC. Its translation is CASSFPPGTGKVYEQYF. Together with reference TRBV7-9 and TRBJ2-7, the CDR3 gives the full variable domain: DTGVSQNPRHKITKRGQNVTFRCDPISEHNRLYWYRQTLGQGPEFLTYFQNEAQLEKSRLLSDRFSAERPKGSFSTLEIQRTEQGDSAMYLCASSFPPGTGKVYEQYFGPGTRLTVT.